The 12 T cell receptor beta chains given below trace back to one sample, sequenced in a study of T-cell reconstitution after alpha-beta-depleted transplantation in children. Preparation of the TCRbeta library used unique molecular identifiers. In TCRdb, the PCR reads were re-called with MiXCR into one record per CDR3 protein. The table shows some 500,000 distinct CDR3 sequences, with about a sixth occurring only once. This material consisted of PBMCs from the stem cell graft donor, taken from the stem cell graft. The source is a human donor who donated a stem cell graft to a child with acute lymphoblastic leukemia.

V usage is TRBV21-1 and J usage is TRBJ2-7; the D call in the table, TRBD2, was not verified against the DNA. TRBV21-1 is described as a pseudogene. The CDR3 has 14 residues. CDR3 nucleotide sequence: TGTGCCAGCAGCAAAGTGAGGCTAGCGCGGGAGCAGTACTTC. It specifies CASSKVRLAREQYF.

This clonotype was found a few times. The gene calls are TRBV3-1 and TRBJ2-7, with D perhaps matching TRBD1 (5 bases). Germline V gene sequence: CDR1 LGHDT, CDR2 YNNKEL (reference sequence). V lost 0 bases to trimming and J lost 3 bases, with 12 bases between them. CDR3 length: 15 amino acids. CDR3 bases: TGTGCCAGCAGCCAAGATCAGGCAGGGATCTACGAGCAGTACTTC. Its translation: CASSQDQAGIYEQYF.

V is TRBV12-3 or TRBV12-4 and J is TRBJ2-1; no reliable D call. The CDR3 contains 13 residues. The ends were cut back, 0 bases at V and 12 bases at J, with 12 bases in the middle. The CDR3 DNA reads TGTGCCAGCAGTTTAGCCGCTAGGAATTGGCAGTTCTTC. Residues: CASSLAARNWQFF.

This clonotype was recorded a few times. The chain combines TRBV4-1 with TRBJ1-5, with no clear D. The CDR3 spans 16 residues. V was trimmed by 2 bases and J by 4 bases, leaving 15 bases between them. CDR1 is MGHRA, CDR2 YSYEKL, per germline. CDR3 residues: CASSQNSIPRNQPQHF. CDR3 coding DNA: TGCGCCAGCAGCCAAAACTCTATCCCTAGGAATCAGCCCCAGCATTTT.

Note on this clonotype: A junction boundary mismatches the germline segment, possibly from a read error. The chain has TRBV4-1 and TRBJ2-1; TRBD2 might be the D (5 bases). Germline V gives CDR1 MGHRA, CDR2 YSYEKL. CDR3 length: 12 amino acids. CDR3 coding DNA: TGCGCCAGCAGCCAAGATCGGGATGACCAGTTCTTC. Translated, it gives CASSQDRDDQFF.

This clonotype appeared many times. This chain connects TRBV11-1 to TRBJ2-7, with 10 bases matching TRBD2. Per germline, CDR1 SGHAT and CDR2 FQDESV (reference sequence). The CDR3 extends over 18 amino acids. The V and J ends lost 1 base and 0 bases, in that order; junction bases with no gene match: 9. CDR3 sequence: CASSLGYGRTSGSYEQYF. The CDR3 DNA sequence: TGTGCCAGCAGCTTAGGATACGGAAGGACTAGCGGCTCCTACGAGCAGTACTTC.

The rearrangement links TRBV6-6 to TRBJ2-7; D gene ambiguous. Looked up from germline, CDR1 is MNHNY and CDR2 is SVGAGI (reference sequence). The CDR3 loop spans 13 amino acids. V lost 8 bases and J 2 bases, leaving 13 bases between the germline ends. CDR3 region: CASAPTATYEQYF. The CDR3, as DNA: TGTGCCAGCGCCCCCACCGCGACCTACGAGCAGTACTTC.

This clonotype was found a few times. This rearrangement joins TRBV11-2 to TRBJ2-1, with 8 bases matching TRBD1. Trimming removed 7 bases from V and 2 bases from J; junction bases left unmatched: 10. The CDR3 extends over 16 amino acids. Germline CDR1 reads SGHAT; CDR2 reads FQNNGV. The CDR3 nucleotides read TGTGCCAGCACCCCATGGGAACAGGGGGCCTACAATGAGCAGTTCTTC. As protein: CASTPWEQGAYNEQFF.

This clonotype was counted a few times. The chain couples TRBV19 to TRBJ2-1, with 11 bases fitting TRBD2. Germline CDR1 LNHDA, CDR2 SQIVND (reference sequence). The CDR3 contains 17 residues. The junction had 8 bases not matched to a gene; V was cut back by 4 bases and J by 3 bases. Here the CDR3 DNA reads TGTGCCAGTAGTAGAGGTAGCGGGAGGGCCCTCTACAATGAGCAGTTCTTC. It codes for CASSRGSGRALYNEQFF.

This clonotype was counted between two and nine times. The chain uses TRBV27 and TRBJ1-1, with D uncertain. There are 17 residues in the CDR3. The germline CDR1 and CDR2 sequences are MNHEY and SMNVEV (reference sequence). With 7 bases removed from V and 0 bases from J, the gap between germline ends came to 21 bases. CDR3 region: CASTPSGGFAMNTEAFF. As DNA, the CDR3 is TGTGCCAGCACCCCCAGCGGAGGGTTCGCTATGAACACTGAAGCTTTCTTT.

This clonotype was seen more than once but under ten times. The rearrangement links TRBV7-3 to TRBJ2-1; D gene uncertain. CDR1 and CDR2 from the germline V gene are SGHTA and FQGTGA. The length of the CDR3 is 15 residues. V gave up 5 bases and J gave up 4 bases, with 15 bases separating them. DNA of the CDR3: TGTGCCAGCAGCCCAATGCGTGGATCTTACAATGAGCAGTTCTTC. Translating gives CASSPMRGSYNEQFF.

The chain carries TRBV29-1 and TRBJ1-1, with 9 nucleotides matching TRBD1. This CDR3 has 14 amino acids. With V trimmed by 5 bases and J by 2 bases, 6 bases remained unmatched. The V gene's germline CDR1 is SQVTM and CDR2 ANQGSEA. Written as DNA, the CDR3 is TGCAGCGTTACAGGGGGCGCATACAACACTGAAGCTTTCTTT. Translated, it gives CSVTGGAYNTEAFF.